The 24 T cell receptor beta chains given below trace back to one sample, sequenced in a study of blood T cell repertoires in COVID-19. Sequencing used immunoSEQ multiplex PCR; TCRdb keeps in-frame clones, though not all of them. The table records some 270,000 clones, more than 85% of them present only once. Material for sequencing was peripheral blood. The receptor set was obtained from a man aged 25 to 40 with acute or convalescent COVID-19.

This chain links TRBV15 with TRBJ1-2; 12 bases map to TRBD1. J gave up 7 bases and V 4 bases, and 19 bases lay outside the gene matches. CDR3 length equals 19 residues. Germline assignment: CDR1 LNHNV and CDR2 YYDKDF (reference sequence). Here the CDR3 DNA reads TGTGCCACCAGCACCCGATGGGGGACAGGGGGCGAAGGGACGAGTGGCTACACCTTC. It translates to CATSTRWGTGGEGTSGYTF.

On this clone itself: Other DNA sequences from this sample encode an identical CDR3 as well. The CDR3 spells CASSPRETQYF. The CDR3 DNA follows: TGTGCCAGCTCACCTAGAGAGACCCAGTACTTC. This rearrangement joins TRBV18 to TRBJ2-5; D gene unclear. The CDR3 contains 11 residues. From germline, CDR1 is KGHSH and CDR2 LQKENI. The V and J ends lost 3 bases and 4 bases respectively, with 3 bases between them.

This clone was seen more than once but under ten times. This specimen includes other DNA sequences encoding the same CDR3. The gene calls are TRBV19 and TRBJ1-1; maybe TRBD1 (5 bases). V lost 8 bases and J 2 bases, leaving 9 bases between the germline ends. This CDR3 is built from 12 residues. In germline, CDR1 is LNHDA, CDR2 SQIVND (reference sequence). The CDR3, as DNA: TGTGCCAGTGGACAAGCCAACACTGAAGCTTTCTTT. It specifies CASGQANTEAFF.

This rearrangement joins TRBV10-3 to TRBJ2-7, with 10 bases that match TRBD1. The junction had 13 bases not matched to a gene; V was cut back by 2 bases and J by 3 bases. CDR3 size: 18 residues. Germline V CDR1 and CDR2: ENHRY, SYGVKD. The CDR3 loop reads CAISEISSGTGAGYEQYF. For the CDR3, the DNA is TGTGCCATCAGTGAGATCTCCTCCGGGACAGGGGCGGGCTACGAGCAGTACTTC.

In DNA, the CDR3 is TGCGCCAGCAGCCGTCAGGGGGCGCAGATCGATACGCAGTATTTT. It yields the protein CASSRQGAQIDTQYF. The chain recombines TRBV5-1 with TRBJ2-3, with 8 bases lining up with TRBD1. Germline V lookup: CDR1 SGHRS, CDR2 YFSETQ. The CDR3 is 15 residues long. J was trimmed by 6 bases and V by 4 bases; bases with no gene match: 10.

This clone appeared once. A much larger clone differs by one base, so this may be a read error. The same CDR3 also results from other DNA sequences found in this sample. The rearrangement links TRBV7-9 to TRBJ2-7; the match to TRBD2 covers 14 bases. The CDR3 spans 16 residues. With V trimmed by 1 base and J by 3 bases, 2 bases remained unmatched. CDR1 SEHNR and CDR2 FQNEAQ come from the germline V gene (reference sequence). The CDR3 reads CASSLGLAGGGYEQYF. The DNA of the CDR3 is TGTGCCAGCAGCTTAGGACTAGCGGGAGGGGGCTACGAGCAGTACTTC.

This sequence joins TRBV28 and TRBJ1-5; D is perhaps TRBD1 (6 bases). The CDR3 is made up of 15 amino acids. The ends were cut back, 5 bases at V and 2 bases at J, with 13 bases in the middle. The germline V gene has CDR1 MDHEN and CDR2 SYDVKM. Here the CDR3 DNA reads TGTGCCAGCAGTCAGACAGGTTCTGGCAATCAGCCCCAGCATTTT. Translated, it gives CASSQTGSGNQPQHF.

The chain uses TRBV28 and TRBJ1-5, with D possibly TRBD1 on 5 matching bases. The CDR3 covers 17 residues. Between the trimmed V and J ends, which lost 6 bases and 0 bases, there was a span of 18 bases. Germline V gene data show CDR1 as MDHEN and CDR2 as SYDVKM. CDR3 bases: TGTGCCAGCAGCCCCTCCTGGACAACCTATAGCAATCAGCCCCAGCATTTT. Protein: CASSPSWTTYSNQPQHF.

The table lists this clone with a few counts. The DNA of the CDR3 is TGTGCCAGCACCCCAACTAGCGGGGGCTACGAGCAGTACTTC. Encoded protein: CASTPTSGGYEQYF. The gene calls are TRBV7-9 and TRBJ2-7, with 11 bases matching TRBD2. CDR1 and CDR2 (germline): SEHNR, FQNEAQ (reference sequence). CDR3 length equals 14 residues. Trimming at V came to 7 bases and at J to 3 bases, leaving 5 bases not matched to a gene.

This clone occurred once. The chain links TRBV28 to TRBJ2-1; D call uncertain. Germline CDR1 is MDHEN and CDR2 is SYDVKM. The CDR3 has 14 residues. The germline V and J ends were trimmed by 3 bases and 0 bases, with 6 bases remaining between them. The CDR3 DNA is TGTGCCAGCAGTTTCTCGAGCTCCTACAATGAGCAGTTCTTC. Translation: CASSFSSSYNEQFF. The full variable domain, with the rest looked up from reference TRBV28 and TRBJ2-1, is DVKVTQSSRYLVKRTGEKVFLECVQDMDHENMFWYRQDPGLGLRLIYFSYDVKMKEKGDIPEGYSVSREKKERFSLILESASTNQTSMYLCASSFSSSYNEQFFGPGTRLTVL.

The chain carries TRBV28 and TRBJ2-7; D might be TRBD2 (5 bases). Germline V gene lookup returns CDR1 MDHEN and CDR2 SYDVKM. Trimming stripped 8 bases from V and 3 bases from J, with 8 bases between. The CDR3 loop spans 11 amino acids. In nucleotides, the CDR3 is TGTGCCAGCGGACTGAGCTACGAGCAGTACTTC. Its translation is CASGLSYEQYF.

J is TRBJ2-2 and V is TRBV2, with D perhaps TRBD1 (6 bases). Germline V gives CDR1 SNHLY, CDR2 FYNNEI. The CDR3 consists of 16 residues. V lost 1 base and J lost 1, with 10 bases in between. The CDR3 loop reads CASSEGRRGNTGELFF. The CDR3 DNA reads TGTGCCAGCAGTGAAGGTCGCAGGGGGAACACCGGGGAGCTGTTTTTT.

V usage is TRBV7-9 and J usage is TRBJ1-2, with a tentative D call TRBD1 (5 bases). The germline V and J ends were trimmed by 1 base and 7 bases, with 13 bases remaining between them. This CDR3 has 14 amino acids. The germline gives CDR1 SEHNR, CDR2 FQNEAQ (reference sequence). CDR3: CASSLGGGIGGYTF. Here the CDR3 DNA reads TGTGCCAGCAGCTTAGGGGGCGGTATCGGTGGCTACACCTTC.

The rearrangement joins TRBV7-9 to TRBJ1-1; D not resolved. This CDR3 region has 11 residues. The germline gives CDR1 SEHNR, CDR2 FQNEAQ (reference sequence). The V end was cut by 2 bases, the J end by 4 bases, with 2 bases between. Here the CDR3 DNA reads TGTGCCAGCAGCTTACTCACTGAAGCTTTCTTT. This encodes CASSLLTEAFF. The full variable domain, its missing parts supplied by reference TRBV7-9 and TRBJ1-1, is DTGVSQNPRHKITKRGQNVTFRCDPISEHNRLYWYRQTLGQGPEFLTYFQNEAQLEKSRLLSDRFSAERPKGSFSTLEIQRTEQGDSAMYLCASSLLTEAFFGQGTRLTVV.

About this clone itself: The junction departs from the called germline gene at one end, perhaps through a read error. The chain uses TRBV5-1 and TRBJ1-4, with TRBD1 as a possible D gene (5 bases). The germline gives CDR1 SGHRS, CDR2 YFSETQ. The CDR3 is 17 amino acids. CDR3 sequence (DNA): TGCGCCAGCAGCCCCGACCTCTTTACAGGAAGTAATGACAAACTGTTTTTT. Amino acids: CASSPDLFTGSNDKLFF.

The rearrangement joins TRBV30 to TRBJ2-5, with unresolved D. The CDR3 has 13 residues. In germline, CDR1 is GTSNPN, CDR2 SVGIG (reference sequence). V shed 3 bases and J shed 1 base, with 9 bases lying between them. CDR3 loop: CAWSTARQETQYF. The CDR3 DNA sequence: TGTGCCTGGAGCACTGCCCGCCAAGAGACCCAGTACTTC. Looking up the rest from reference TRBV30 and TRBJ2-5 gives the full variable domain: SQTIHQWPATLVQPVGSPLSLECTVEGTSNPNLYWYRQAAGRGLQLLFYSVGIGQISSEVPQNLSASRPQDRQFILSSKKLLLSDSGFYLCAWSTARQETQYFGPGTRLLVL.

V usage is TRBV3-1 (or the pseudogene TRBV3-2) and J usage is TRBJ2-1, with D unclear. CDR1 is LGHDT, CDR2 YNNKEL, per germline (reference sequence). The CDR3 is 15 residues long. The V gene lost 1 base and the J gene lost 8 bases, with 15 bases spanning the gap. The CDR3 nucleotides are TGTGCCAGCAGCCAAGCAGGTGGTTTTTTACATGAGCAGTTCTTC. It translates to CASSQAGGFLHEQFF.

V is TRBV27 and J is TRBJ2-3, with 7 bases fitting TRBD2. Germline values: CDR1 MNHEY, CDR2 SMNVEV (reference sequence). The CDR3 contains 13 residues. V lost 7 bases, J lost 9 bases, and 10 bases stayed unmatched. Written as DNA, the CDR3 is TGTGCCAGCACCTCGGGACTAATCCTCACGCAGTATTTT. Protein: CASTSGLILTQYF.

This clone was counted a few times. This chain uses TRBV7-2 with TRBJ1-2, with D hard to call. The CDR3 has 17 amino acids. Germline V CDR1 and CDR2: SGHTA, FQGNSA. The germline V and J ends were trimmed by 2 bases and 5 bases, with 21 bases remaining between them. For the CDR3, the DNA is TGTGCCAGCAGCTTAAGCCTTGGCAGTCACGGGAGGTATGGCTACACCTTC. Protein sequence: CASSLSLGSHGRYGYTF.

The J gene is TRBJ1-1, the V gene TRBV19; tentatively, D is TRBD1 (5 bases). V was shortened by 5 bases and J by 6 bases, with 19 bases between the two germline ends. There are 15 residues in the CDR3. CDR1 and CDR2 (germline): LNHDA, SQIVND (reference sequence). CDR3 nucleotides: TGTGCCAGTAGTTCCACCCAGGGAAAAGGAGCTGAAGCTTTCTTT. This sequence encodes CASSSTQGKGAEAFF.

This clone has ten or more counts. V usage is TRBV15 and J usage is TRBJ1-5, with 8 bases identical to TRBD1. CDR1 is LNHNV and CDR2 is YYDKDF in the germline V gene (reference sequence). CDR3 length equals 15 residues. V gave up 5 bases and J gave up 7 bases; unmatched junction bases: 10. The CDR3 reads CATSWDTGGGQPQHF. The DNA for the CDR3 is TGTGCCACCAGCTGGGACACAGGGGGGGGACAGCCCCAGCATTTT.

In this sample, this clone turned up many times. The chain recombines TRBV5-1 with TRBJ2-7, with 7 bases matching TRBD1. Trimming took 7 bases from V and 3 from J; bases not matched to a gene: 7. This CDR3 contains 13 residues. In germline, CDR1 is SGHRS, CDR2 YFSETQ. The CDR3 coding sequence is TGCGCCAGCCGAATAGGGGGCGGCTACGAGCAGTACTTC. Its protein is CASRIGGGYEQYF.

This clone was counted only a few times. V and J are TRBV6-5 and TRBJ2-3, with 8 nucleotides matching TRBD1. The V gene end was trimmed by 8 bases and the J gene end by 2 bases; junction bases not matched to a gene: 9. The germline CDR1 and CDR2 sequences are MNHEY and SVGAGI. The CDR3 sequence is 15 residues long. For the CDR3, the DNA is TGTGCCAGCCACCTTTCGGACAGGGCCACAGATACGCAGTATTTT. It specifies CASHLSDRATDTQYF.

The chain uses TRBV6-6 and TRBJ1-5; 8 positions match TRBD1. The CDR3 has 14 amino acids. The J segment lost 7 bases and the V segment lost 7 bases, leaving 9 bases of the junction unmatched. Germline CDR1 and CDR2: MNHNY and SVGAGI (reference sequence). The chain's CDR3 is CASIPGGAGQPQHF. Here the CDR3 DNA reads TGTGCCAGCATCCCAGGGGGCGCAGGGCAGCCCCAGCATTTT.